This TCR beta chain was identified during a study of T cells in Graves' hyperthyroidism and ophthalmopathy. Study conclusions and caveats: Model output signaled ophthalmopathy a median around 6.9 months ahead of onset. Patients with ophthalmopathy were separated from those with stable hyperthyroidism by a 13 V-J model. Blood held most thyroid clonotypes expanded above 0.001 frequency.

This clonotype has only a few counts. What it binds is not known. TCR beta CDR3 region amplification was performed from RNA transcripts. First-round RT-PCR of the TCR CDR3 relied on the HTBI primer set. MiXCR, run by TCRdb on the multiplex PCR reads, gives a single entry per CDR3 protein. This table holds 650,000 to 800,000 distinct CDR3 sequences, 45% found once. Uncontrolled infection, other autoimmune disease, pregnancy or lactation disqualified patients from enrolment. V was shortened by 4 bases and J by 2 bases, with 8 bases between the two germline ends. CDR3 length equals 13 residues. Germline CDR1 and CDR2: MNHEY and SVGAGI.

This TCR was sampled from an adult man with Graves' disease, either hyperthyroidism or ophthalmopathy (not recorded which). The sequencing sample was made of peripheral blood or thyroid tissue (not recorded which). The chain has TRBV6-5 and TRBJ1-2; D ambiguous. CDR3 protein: CASSSEKNYGYTF. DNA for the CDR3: TGTGCCAGCAGTTCGGAGAAAAACTATGGCTACACCTTC.